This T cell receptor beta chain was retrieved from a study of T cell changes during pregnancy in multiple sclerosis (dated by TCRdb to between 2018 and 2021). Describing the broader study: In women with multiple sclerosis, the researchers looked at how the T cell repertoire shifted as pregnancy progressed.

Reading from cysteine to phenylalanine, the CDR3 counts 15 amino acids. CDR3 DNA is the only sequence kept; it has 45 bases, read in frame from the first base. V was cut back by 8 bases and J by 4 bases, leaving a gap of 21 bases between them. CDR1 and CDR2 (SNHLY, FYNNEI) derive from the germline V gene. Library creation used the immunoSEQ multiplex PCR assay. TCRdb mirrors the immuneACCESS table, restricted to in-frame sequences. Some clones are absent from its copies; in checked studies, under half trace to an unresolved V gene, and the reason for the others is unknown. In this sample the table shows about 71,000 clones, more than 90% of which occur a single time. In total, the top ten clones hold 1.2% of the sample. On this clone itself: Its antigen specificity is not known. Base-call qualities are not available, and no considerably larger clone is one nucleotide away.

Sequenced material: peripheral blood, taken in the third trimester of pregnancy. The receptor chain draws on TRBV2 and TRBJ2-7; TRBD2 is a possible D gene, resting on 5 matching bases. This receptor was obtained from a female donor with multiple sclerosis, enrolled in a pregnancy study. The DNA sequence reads TGTGCCAGCGCCGCCAGGAGGACGACGGGTTACGAGCAGTACTTC. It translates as CASAARRTTGYEQYF.